Listed below are T cell receptor beta chains from one sample, sequenced in a study of blood T cell repertoires in COVID-19. Some clones are missing from TCRdb's copy, which holds only in-frame ones; the method was immunoSEQ multiplex PCR. Seen here are approximately 110,000 clones, 90% to 95% observed once, and the top ten hold around 2%. Sequencing used peripheral blood. Receptors were obtained from a man in his fifties with COVID-19, enrolled during active disease. Both conserved end residues are part of each CDR3. The order of the fields is V gene, clone size, J gene, D gene, CDR3 protein, CDR3 DNA. A D gene is named only where the DNA matches it firmly. Clone size is not always given. Where it is, it says once, few, many or a class for expanded clones.

TRBV2	-	TRBJ2-2	TRBD2	CASKLAEPNTGELFF	TGTGCCAGCAAACTAGCGGAACCGAACACCGGGGAGCTGTTTTTT
TRBV24-1	-	TRBJ2-5	-	CATSDLGQGRETQYF	TGTGCCACCAGTGATTTGGGGCAGGGGCGTGAGACCCAGTACTTC
TRBV4-2	-	TRBJ2-2	TRBD2	CASSPGLAGARGSGELFF	TGTGCCAGCAGCCCGGGACTAGCGGGAGCCAGAGGGTCTGGGGAGCTGTTTTTT
TRBV28	-	TRBJ2-7	-	CASGDTGTGDEQYF	TGTGCCAGCGGGGATACAGGGACCGGCGACGAGCAGTACTTC
TRBV5-8	-	TRBJ2-3	TRBD2	CASSLSGLAEDTQYF	TGTGCCAGCAGCTTGTCGGGACTAGCGGAGGATACGCAGTATTTT
TRBV11-2	-	TRBJ1-2	TRBD1	CASSSSGTGDWGYTF	TGTGCCAGCAGCTCTTCCGGGACAGGGGATTGGGGCTACACCTTC
TRBV4-1	-	TRBJ1-6	-	CASSQAHDNSPLHF	TGCGCCAGCAGCCAAGCCCATGATAATTCACCCCTCCACTTT
TRBV11-2	-	TRBJ2-7	TRBD2	CASSLGLGTTGYEQYF	TGTGCCAGCAGCTTAGGTCTAGGGACTACGGGATACGAGCAGTACTTC
TRBV7-8	-	TRBJ2-3	-	CASSLARHRGTDTQYF	TGTGCCAGCAGCTTAGCCCGACACCGGGGAACAGATACGCAGTATTTT
TRBV5-8	-	TRBJ1-1	-	CASSPRENWNTEAFF	TGTGCCAGCAGCCCGCGGGAAAATTGGAACACTGAAGCTTTCTTT
TRBV12-3/TRBV12-4	-	TRBJ1-1	-	CASSLAGGTEAFF	TGTGCCAGCAGTTTAGCGGGGGGGACTGAAGCTTTCTTT
TRBV29-1	-	TRBJ2-3	-	CSVATGPDTQYF	TGCAGCGTTGCAACAGGGCCAGATACGCAGTATTTT
TRBV27	-	TRBJ1-5	-	CASSFAGAQQPQHF	TGTGCCAGCAGTTTTGCAGGGGCACAGCAGCCCCAGCATTTT
TRBV2	once	TRBJ2-7	-	CASIQTGTSFPYEQYF	TGTGCCAGCATTCAAACCGGGACATCATTCCCCTACGAGCAGTACTTC
TRBV5-1	-	TRBJ2-1	-	CASSLQGPYNEQFF	TGCGCCAGCAGCTTGCAGGGCCCCTACAATGAGCAGTTCTTC
TRBV18	-	TRBJ2-2	TRBD1	CASSRQGADTGELFF	TGTGCCAGCTCAAGACAGGGGGCGGACACCGGGGAGCTGTTTTTT
TRBV21-1	-	TRBJ1-1	-	CASSKGNWEKNTEAFF	TGTGCCAGCAGCAAAGGAAATTGGGAGAAGAACACTGAAGCTTTCTTT